One and the same sample provided the 21 T cell receptor beta chains below, sequenced in a study of tumor and adjacent non-tumor tissue in lung cancer. The library came from three nested PCR rounds adapted from ARM-PCR protocols. MiXCR, applied by TCRdb to the multiplex PCR reads, yields one record per CDR3 protein. The table has more than 120,000 distinct CDR3 sequences, roughly 66% seen once. RNA was extracted from bulk tissue without any cell sorting. Sequences were obtained from lung tumor tissue. These receptors originate from a man in his 60s with small cell lung cancer.

This clonotype has just one count. A much larger clone lies a single base off, so this may be a read error. This rearrangement joins TRBV6-1 to TRBJ2-5; D tentatively reads TRBD1 or TRBD2 (5 bases each). Per germline, CDR1 MNHNS and CDR2 SASEGT. The CDR3 length is 17 residues. V was pared by 5 bases and J by 3 bases, with 22 bases between. The CDR3 sequence is CASSNNRGLRVEETQYF. CDR3 DNA sequence: TGTGCCAGCAGTAATAACCGGGGCCTCAGGGTTGAAGAGACCCAGTACTTC.

This clonotype has at least ten counts. V gene TRBV20-1 combines with J gene TRBJ2-2, with D unresolved. The V end was cut by 5 bases, the J end by 2 bases, with 9 bases between. CDR1 and CDR2 (germline): DFQATT, SNEGSKA (reference sequence). The CDR3 loop spans 13 amino acids. In DNA, the CDR3 is TGCAGTGCTGAATTCACAAACACCGGGGAGCTGTTTTTT. This translates into CSAEFTNTGELFF.

Regarding this clonotype: Since no conserved phenylalanine or tryptophan closes the CDR3, a read error is the likely cause. The V gene is TRBV20-1, the J gene TRBJ1-5; TRBD1 is a possible D gene (6 bases). Deletions cut 6 bases from V and 5 bases from J, with 14 bases between. This CDR3 contains 13 residues. The germline CDR1 and CDR2 sequences are DFQATT and SNEGSKA (reference sequence). This chain's CDR3 is CSAKQGPDQPQHI. The CDR3 bases are TGCAGTGCCAAGCAGGGGCCTGATCAGCCCCAGCATATT.

In its sample, this clonotype was seen many times. This chain uses TRBV20-1 with TRBJ2-1; 7 nucleotides match TRBD2. Germline V gives CDR1 DFQATT, CDR2 SNEGSKA (reference sequence). The CDR3 spans 12 residues. V shed 4 bases, J shed 9 bases, and the junction held 6 bases outside the gene matches. The CDR3 loop reads CSATREVSEQFF. As DNA, the CDR3 is TGCAGTGCTACACGGGAGGTCAGTGAGCAGTTCTTC.

J is TRBJ2-7 and V is TRBV20-1; 12 bases align to TRBD2. The CDR3 loop spans 15 amino acids. Germline CDR1 and CDR2: DFQATT and SNEGSKA (reference sequence). V was pared by 2 bases and J by 7 bases, with 9 bases of the junction left unmatched. In DNA form, the CDR3 reads TGCAGTGCTAGACGTCGACTAGCGGGAGTCTTTGAGCAGTACTTC. This gives the protein CSARRRLAGVFEQYF.

This clonotype was counted ten times or more. The chain uses TRBV6-1 and TRBJ1-5; no clear D gene. The CDR3 sequence is 15 residues long. Trimming removed 6 bases at V and 2 bases at J, with 14 bases between. The V gene's germline CDR1 is MNHNS and CDR2 SASEGT. CDR3 bases: TGTGCCAGCAGATCCTCTTCAGCCGGCAATCAGCCCCAGCATTTT. Translation: CASRSSSAGNQPQHF.

With regard to this clonotype: A clone one base away is much larger, so this may be a read error. The gene calls are TRBV6-1 and TRBJ2-1, with D perhaps matching TRBD2 (6 bases). CDR3 length equals 13 residues. The germline gives CDR1 MNHNS, CDR2 SASEGT. CDR3: CDSRRVSVQRQFF. As DNA, the CDR3 is TGTGACAGCAGGAGGGTTTCGGTCCAAAGACAGTTCTTC.

The chain employs TRBV20-1 and TRBJ2-5; D is unclear. CDR1 DFQATT and CDR2 SNEGSKA come from the germline V gene (reference sequence). This CDR3 is built from 13 residues. The germline V and J ends were trimmed by 5 bases and 2 bases, with 12 bases remaining between them. For the CDR3, the DNA is TGCAGTGCTGGTCATACAGTTCAAGAGACCCAGTACTTC. It translates to CSAGHTVQETQYF.

The chain employs TRBV6-1 and TRBJ2-1; the D gene is possibly TRBD1 (5 bases). Germline V gives CDR1 MNHNS, CDR2 SASEGT. The V and J ends lost 5 bases and 15 bases respectively, with 20 bases between them. This CDR3 comprises 13 residues. CDR3 region: CASSKVSSNRRFF. The CDR3 nucleotides read TGTGCCAGCAGTAAAGTGAGTTCTAACAGGCGGTTCTTC.

As to this clonotype: Since a much larger clone is just one base distant, this may be a read error. The gene calls are TRBV11-1 and TRBJ2-7; D might be TRBD2 (6 bases). The CDR3 has 15 residues. Germline V lookup: CDR1 SGHAT, CDR2 FQDESV (reference sequence). CDR3 in amino acids: CASSFLTGGAYEHYF. Written as DNA, the CDR3 is TGTGCCAGCAGCTTTTTAACAGGAGGGGCCTACGAGCATTACTTC.

This clonotype turned up a few times. This sequence joins TRBV28 and TRBJ2-3, with D perhaps TRBD2 (5 bases). This CDR3 is 12 amino acids long. The V end was cut by 6 bases, the J end by 2 bases, with 6 bases between. CDR1 is MDHEN, CDR2 SYDVKM, per germline. CDR3 loop: CASSGITDTQYF. DNA of the CDR3: TGTGCCAGCAGCGGGATCACAGATACGCAGTATTTT.

V usage is TRBV12-3 or TRBV12-4 and J usage is TRBJ2-7; tentative D call: TRBD1 (7 bases). This CDR3 is 13 amino acids long. V lost 9 bases to trimming and J lost 4 bases, with 16 bases between them. The CDR3 sequence: CASSQQGRYEQYF. The CDR3 region has the DNA TGTGCCAGTAGCCAACAGGGGAGGTACGAGCAGTACTTC.

This clonotype showed up many times. This chain links TRBV11-2 with TRBJ1-1, with a tentative D call TRBD1 (5 bases). Deletions cut 1 base from V and 5 bases from J, with 11 bases between. Germline CDR1 and CDR2: SGHAT and FQNNGV. This CDR3 contains 14 residues. The CDR3 here is CASSLAAGLTEAFF. CDR3 bases: TGTGCCAGCAGCTTAGCCGCAGGGCTAACTGAAGCTTTCTTT.

In the case of this clonotype: One junction end does not reproduce the germline sequence, and a read error may be involved. V is TRBV11-3 and J is TRBJ1-1; tentative D call: TRBD1 (6 bases). This CDR3 is built from 12 residues. CDR1 is SGHNT and CDR2 is YENEEA in the germline V gene. This chain's CDR3 is CASSSGDTGALF. The CDR3 DNA is TGTGCCAGCAGCTCGGGGGACACTGGAGCTTTATTT.

The V and J genes are TRBV29-1 and TRBJ1-1, with unresolved D. Germline CDR1 reads SQVTM; CDR2 reads ANQGSEA. V was cut by 7 bases and J by 5 bases, with 11 bases left in between. The CDR3 has 11 amino acids. The CDR3 spells CSGVLRTEAFF. CDR3 nucleotide sequence: TGCAGCGGAGTTCTACGAACTGAAGCTTTCTTT.

This chain links TRBV6-5 with TRBJ2-3; 7 bases align to TRBD1. The trim removed 7 bases at V and 5 bases at J, leaving 6 bases unmatched. Germline CDR1 MNHEY, CDR2 SVGAGI. This CDR3 comprises 13 residues. The CDR3 is CASKGQTRDTQYF. The CDR3 coding sequence is TGTGCCAGCAAGGGACAGACGAGAGATACGCAGTATTTT.

The V and J genes are TRBV6-6 and TRBJ1-5; D call uncertain. There are 10 residues in the CDR3. Germline CDR1 is MNHNY and CDR2 is SVGAGI (reference sequence). V shed 6 bases and J shed 10 bases, with 7 bases lying between them. The CDR3 DNA follows: TGTGCCAGCAGCGGTGTCCCCCAGCATTTT. Encoded protein: CASSGVPQHF.

This clonotype was seen ten or more times. The chain links TRBV4-2 to TRBJ2-4; no reliable D call. V gave up 0 bases and J gave up 9 bases, with 3 bases separating them. Germline V lookup: CDR1 LGHNA, CDR2 YNFKEQ. The CDR3 spans 11 residues. CDR3 DNA: TGTGCCAGCAGCCAAGACAGCATTCAGTACTTC. Translation gives CASSQDSIQYF.

This rearrangement joins TRBV11-3 to TRBJ2-7, with D maybe TRBD1 (5 bases). This CDR3 is built from 12 residues. Looked up from germline, CDR1 is SGHNT and CDR2 is YENEEA. Here the CDR3 DNA reads TGTGCCAACAGCTGGGGCGTGTACGAGCGGTACGTC. Its protein is CANSWGVYERYV.

On this clonotype: This clone may be a read error of a much larger clone one base away. The chain joins TRBV10-3 to TRBJ2-3, with a weak D call TRBD1 (6 bases). The CDR3 length is 17 residues. CDR1 ENHRY and CDR2 SYGVKD come from the germline V gene. Trimming shortened V by 5 bases and J by 2 bases, and 20 bases separated the two germline ends. As DNA, the CDR3 is TGTGCCATCAGTCCAAGAAGGACAGAGGCGTCCACAGATACGCAGTATTTT. The encoded protein is CAISPRRTEASTDTQYF.

This clonotype was observed many times. This chain joins TRBV28 and TRBJ2-6; no clear D gene. The CDR3 runs 13 residues. The germline gives CDR1 MDHEN, CDR2 SYDVKM. Trimming took 1 base from V and 4 from J, leaving 2 bases between them. The CDR3 protein is CASSLSGANVLTF. The CDR3 DNA reads TGTGCCAGCAGTTTATCGGGGGCCAACGTCCTGACTTTC.